The present T cell receptor beta chain was sequenced within a study of human T cells and chemical hapten exposure. Study at large: Recorded diagnoses among the mostly female patients were alopecia areata, totalis or universalis. Study-wide findings and caveats: Among TCRs, those above 1 in 1000 frequency were unaffected by DPC sensitization. Positively correlated with patch test score were the counts of PT1 expanded TCRs.

TCRdb processed the RACE reads anew with MiXCR; each CDR3 protein has one entry. Among about 89,000 distinct CDR3 sequences, 9.5% to 11% were seen once, and the ten largest hold roughly 2.2%. Time point meaning: patch test 2, 6 weeks after DPC sensitization. Treatment reported: therapeutic diphenylcyclopropenone sensitization with weekly scalp DPC. This clonotype was counted ten times or more. Its target is not known. The germline gives CDR1 SGHVS, CDR2 FQNEAQ. The CDR3 length is 12 residues. Deletions cut 9 bases from V and 5 bases from J, with 13 bases between. The V gene is TRBV7-8, the J gene TRBJ1-1; TRBD1 is a possible D gene (5 bases). This receptor was taken from a man between 40 and 49 years old with alopecia areata. Some clones in this sample may be carry-over from other donors' samples. Sequencing was performed on whole blood, taken in connection with sensitization to the hapten diphenylcyclopropenone (DPC). The CDR3 sequence is CASSGVGTEAFF. The CDR3 bases are TGTGCCAGTTCGGGGGTCGGGACTGAAGCTTTCTTT.